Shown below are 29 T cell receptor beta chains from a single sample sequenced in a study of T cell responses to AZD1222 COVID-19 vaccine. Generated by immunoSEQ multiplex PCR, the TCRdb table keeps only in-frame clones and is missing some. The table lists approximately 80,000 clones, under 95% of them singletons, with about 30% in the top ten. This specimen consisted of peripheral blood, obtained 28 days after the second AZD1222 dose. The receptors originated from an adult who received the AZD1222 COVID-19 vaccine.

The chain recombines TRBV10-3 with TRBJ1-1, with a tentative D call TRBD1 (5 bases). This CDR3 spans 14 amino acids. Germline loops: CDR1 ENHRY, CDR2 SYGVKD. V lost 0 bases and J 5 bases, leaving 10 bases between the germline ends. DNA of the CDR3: TGTGCCATCAGTGAGTCGTTAGGGGTGACTGAAGCTTTCTTT. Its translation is CAISESLGVTEAFF.

The CDR3 protein is CASSQEPTNYGYTF. CDR3 sequence (DNA): TGTGCCAGCAGCCAAGAACCGACTAACTATGGCTACACCTTC. The rearrangement uses TRBV7-2 and TRBJ1-2, with D unresolved. The CDR3 length is 14 residues. In germline, CDR1 is SGHTA, CDR2 FQGNSA. V lost 5 bases and J lost 0, with 10 bases in between.

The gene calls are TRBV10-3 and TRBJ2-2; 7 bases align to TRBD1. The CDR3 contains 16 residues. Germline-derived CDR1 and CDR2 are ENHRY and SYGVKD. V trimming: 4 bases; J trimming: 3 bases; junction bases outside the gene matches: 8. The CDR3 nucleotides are TGTGCCATCAGTGCGATCAGGGGGTTGGACACCGGGGAGCTGTTTTTT. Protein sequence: CAISAIRGLDTGELFF.

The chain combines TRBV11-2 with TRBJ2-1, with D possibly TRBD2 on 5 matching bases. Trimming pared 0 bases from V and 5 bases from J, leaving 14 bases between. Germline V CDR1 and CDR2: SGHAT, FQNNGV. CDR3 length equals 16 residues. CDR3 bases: TGTGCCAGCAGCTTAGATCGAAACTCCGGGGACAATGAGCAGTTCTTC. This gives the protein CASSLDRNSGDNEQFF.

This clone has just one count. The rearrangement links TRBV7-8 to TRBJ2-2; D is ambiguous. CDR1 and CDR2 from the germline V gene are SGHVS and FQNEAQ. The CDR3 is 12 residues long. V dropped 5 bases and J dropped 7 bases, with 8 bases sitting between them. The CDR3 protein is CASSLVVGELFF. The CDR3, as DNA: TGTGCCAGCAGCCTCGTTGTCGGGGAGCTGTTTTTT.

CDR3 nucleotides: TGCGCCAGCAGCCCGCGGGAGGCCTCCTACGAGCAGTACTTC. Protein product: CASSPREASYEQYF. The V call is TRBV5-1, the J call TRBJ2-7; 8 bases align to TRBD2. The J segment lost 0 bases and the V segment lost 4 bases, leaving 3 bases of the junction unmatched. The germline CDR1 and CDR2 sequences are SGHRS and YFSETQ. The CDR3 contains 14 residues.

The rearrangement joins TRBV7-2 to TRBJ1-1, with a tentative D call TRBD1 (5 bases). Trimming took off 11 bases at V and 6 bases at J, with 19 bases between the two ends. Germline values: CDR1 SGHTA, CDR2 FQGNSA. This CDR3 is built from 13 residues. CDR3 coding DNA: TGTGCCTCACAGGTGCGGCCGCTCCCTGAAGCTTTCTTT. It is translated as CASQVRPLPEAFF.

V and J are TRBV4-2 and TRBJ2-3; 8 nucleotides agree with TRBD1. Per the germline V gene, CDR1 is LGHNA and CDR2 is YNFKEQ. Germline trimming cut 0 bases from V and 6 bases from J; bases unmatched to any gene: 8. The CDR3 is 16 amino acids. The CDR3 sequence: CASSQEQGVLADTQYF. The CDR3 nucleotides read TGTGCCAGCAGCCAAGAACAGGGGGTTCTGGCGGATACGCAGTATTTT.

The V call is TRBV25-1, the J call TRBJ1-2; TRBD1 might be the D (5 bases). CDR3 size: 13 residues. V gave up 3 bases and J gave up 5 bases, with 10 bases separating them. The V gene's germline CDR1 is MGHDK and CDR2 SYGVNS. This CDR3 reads CASSEGVGYGYTF. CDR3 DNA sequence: TGTGCCAGCAGTGAGGGGGTTGGGTATGGCTACACCTTC.

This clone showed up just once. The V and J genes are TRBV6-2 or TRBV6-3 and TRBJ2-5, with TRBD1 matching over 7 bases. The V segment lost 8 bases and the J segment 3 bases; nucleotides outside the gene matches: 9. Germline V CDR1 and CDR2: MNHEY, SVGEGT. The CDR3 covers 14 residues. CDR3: CASCPIGGEETQYF. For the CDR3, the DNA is TGTGCCAGCTGCCCAATAGGGGGCGAAGAGACCCAGTACTTC.

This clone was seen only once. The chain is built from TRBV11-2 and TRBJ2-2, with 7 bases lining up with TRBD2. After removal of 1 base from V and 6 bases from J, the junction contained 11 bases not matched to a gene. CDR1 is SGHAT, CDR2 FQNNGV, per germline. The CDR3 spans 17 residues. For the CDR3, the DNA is TGTGCCAGCAGCTTAGTGGTGTCAGCGGGACTTGCCGGGGAGCTGTTTTTT. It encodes CASSLVVSAGLAGELFF.

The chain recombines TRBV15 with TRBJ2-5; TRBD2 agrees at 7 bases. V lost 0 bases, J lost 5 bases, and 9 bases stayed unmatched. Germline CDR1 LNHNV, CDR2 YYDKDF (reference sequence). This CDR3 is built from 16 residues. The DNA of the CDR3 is TGTGCCACCAGCAGAGATCTGCTATTGGGAGGGGAGACCCAGTACTTC. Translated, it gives CATSRDLLLGGETQYF. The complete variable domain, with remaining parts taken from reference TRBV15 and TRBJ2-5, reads DAMVIQNPRYQVTQFGKPVTLSCSQTLNHNVMYWYQQKSSQAPKLLFHYYDKDFNNEADTPDNFQSRRPNTSFCFLDIRSPGLGDTAMYLCATSRDLLLGGETQYFGPGTRLLVL.

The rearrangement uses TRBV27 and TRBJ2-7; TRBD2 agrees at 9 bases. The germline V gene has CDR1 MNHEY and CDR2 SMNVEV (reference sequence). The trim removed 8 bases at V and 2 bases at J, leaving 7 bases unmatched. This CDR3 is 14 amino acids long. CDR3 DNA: TGTGCCAGCGGAAGCGGGAGGACCCCCTACGAGCAGTACTTC. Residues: CASGSGRTPYEQYF.

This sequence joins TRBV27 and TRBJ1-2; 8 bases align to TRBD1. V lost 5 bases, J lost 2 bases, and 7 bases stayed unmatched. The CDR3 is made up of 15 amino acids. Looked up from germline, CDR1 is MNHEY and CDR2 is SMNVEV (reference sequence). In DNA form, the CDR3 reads TGTGCCAGCAGTCCAACAGGGGGAGTCAACTATGGCTACACCTTC. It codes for CASSPTGGVNYGYTF.

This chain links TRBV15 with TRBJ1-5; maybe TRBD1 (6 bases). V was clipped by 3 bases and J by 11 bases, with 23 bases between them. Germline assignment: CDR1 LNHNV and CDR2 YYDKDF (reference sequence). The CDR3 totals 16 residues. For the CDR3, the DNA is TGTGCCACCAGCAGGCGATCGGGGGGCGGACTCAAGGCCCAGCATTTT. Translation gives CATSRRSGGGLKAQHF.

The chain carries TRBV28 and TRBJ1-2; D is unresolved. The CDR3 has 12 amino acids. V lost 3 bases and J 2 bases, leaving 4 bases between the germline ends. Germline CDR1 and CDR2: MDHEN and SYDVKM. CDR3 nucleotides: TGTGCCAGCAGTTTGGCCAACTATGGCTACACCTTC. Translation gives CASSLANYGYTF.

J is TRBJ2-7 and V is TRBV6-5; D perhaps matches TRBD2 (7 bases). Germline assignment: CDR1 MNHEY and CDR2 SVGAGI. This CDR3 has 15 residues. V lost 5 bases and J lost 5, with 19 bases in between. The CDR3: CASSPARGATNEQYF. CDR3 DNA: TGTGCCAGCAGTCCCGCCCGGGGGGCCACTAACGAGCAGTACTTC.

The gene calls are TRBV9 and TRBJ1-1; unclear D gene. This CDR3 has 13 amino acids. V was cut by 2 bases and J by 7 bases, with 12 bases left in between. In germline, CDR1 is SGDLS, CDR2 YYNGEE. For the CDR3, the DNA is TGTGCCAGCAGCGTGTTGACGGCGGGTGAAGCTTTCTTT. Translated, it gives CASSVLTAGEAFF. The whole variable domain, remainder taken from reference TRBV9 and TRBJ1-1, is DSGVTQTPKHLITATGQRVTLRCSPRSGDLSVYWYQQSLDQGLQFLIQYYNGEERAKGNILERFSAQQFPDLHSELNLSSLELGDSALYFCASSVLTAGEAFFGQGTRLTVV.

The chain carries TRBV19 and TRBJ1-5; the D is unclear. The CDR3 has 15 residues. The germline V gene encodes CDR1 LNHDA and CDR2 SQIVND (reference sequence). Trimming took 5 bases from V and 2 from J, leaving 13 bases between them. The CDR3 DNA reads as TGTGCCAGTAGTGTCGGGCCGACGGGCAATCAGCCCCAGCATTTT. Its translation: CASSVGPTGNQPQHF. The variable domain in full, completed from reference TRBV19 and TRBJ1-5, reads DGGITQSPKYLFRKEGQNVTLSCEQNLNHDAMYWYRQDPGQGLRLIYYSQIVNDFQKGDIAEGYSVSREKKESFPLTVTSAQKNPTAFYLCASSVGPTGNQPQHFGDGTRLSIL.

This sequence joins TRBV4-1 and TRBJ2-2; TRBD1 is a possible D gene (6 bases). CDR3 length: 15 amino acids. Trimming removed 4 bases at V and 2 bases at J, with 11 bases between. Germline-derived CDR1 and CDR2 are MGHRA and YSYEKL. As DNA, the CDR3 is TGCGCCAGCAGCCGTTCAGGGGACAACACCGGGGAGCTGTTTTTT. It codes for CASSRSGDNTGELFF.

The CDR3 nucleotides are TGCGCCAGCAGCCCGATCGGTCAGCCCCAGCATTTT. Translating it yields CASSPIGQPQHF. The V and J genes are TRBV4-1 and TRBJ1-5; D not certain. Germline-derived CDR1 and CDR2 are MGHRA and YSYEKL. The germline V and J ends were trimmed by 4 bases and 6 bases, with 7 bases remaining between them. The CDR3 is made up of 12 amino acids.

The DNA for the CDR3 is TGTGCCAGCAGCAATGACAGGGCACGCCCGAACACCGGGGAGCTGTTTTTT. It codes for CASSNDRARPNTGELFF. The chain joins TRBV11-2 to TRBJ2-2; 7 nucleotides line up with TRBD1. With V trimmed by 5 bases and J by 0 bases, 9 bases remained unmatched. CDR3 length equals 17 residues. Germline CDR1 and CDR2: SGHAT and FQNNGV.

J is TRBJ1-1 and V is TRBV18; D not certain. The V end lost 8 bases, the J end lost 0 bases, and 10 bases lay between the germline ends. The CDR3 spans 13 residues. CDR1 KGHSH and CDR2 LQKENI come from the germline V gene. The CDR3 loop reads CASASGLNTEAFF. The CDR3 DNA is TGTGCCAGCGCGTCAGGACTGAACACTGAAGCTTTCTTT. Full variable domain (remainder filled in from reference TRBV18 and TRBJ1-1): NAGVMQNPRHLVRRRGQEARLRCSPMKGHSHVYWYRQLPEEGLKFMVYLQKENIIDESGMPKERFSAEFPKEGPSILRIQQVVRGDSAAYFCASASGLNTEAFFGQGTRLTVV.

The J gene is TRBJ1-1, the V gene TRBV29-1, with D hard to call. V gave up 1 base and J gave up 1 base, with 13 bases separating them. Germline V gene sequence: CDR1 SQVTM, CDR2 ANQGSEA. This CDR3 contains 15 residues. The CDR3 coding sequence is TGCAGCGTTGAAGGGGCCCATGACACGAACACTGAAGCTTTCTTT. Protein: CSVEGAHDTNTEAFF.

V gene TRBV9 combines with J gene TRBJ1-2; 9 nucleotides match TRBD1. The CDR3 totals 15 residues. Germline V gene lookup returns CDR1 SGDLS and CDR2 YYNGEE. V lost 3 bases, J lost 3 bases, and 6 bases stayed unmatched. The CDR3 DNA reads TGTGCCAGCAGCGGAACGGACAGGGGCGACTATGGCTACACCTTC. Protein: CASSGTDRGDYGYTF.

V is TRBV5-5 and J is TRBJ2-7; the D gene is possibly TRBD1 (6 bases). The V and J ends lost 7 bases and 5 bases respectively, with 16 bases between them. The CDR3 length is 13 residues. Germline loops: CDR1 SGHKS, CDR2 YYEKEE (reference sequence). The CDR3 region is CASAGTGKNEQYF. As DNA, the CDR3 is TGTGCCAGCGCCGGAACAGGGAAGAACGAGCAGTACTTC.

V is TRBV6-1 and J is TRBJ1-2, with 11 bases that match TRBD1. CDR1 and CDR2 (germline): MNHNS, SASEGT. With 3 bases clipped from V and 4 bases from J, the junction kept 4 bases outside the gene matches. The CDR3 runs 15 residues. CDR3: CASSEPGQGGYGYTF. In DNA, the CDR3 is TGTGCCAGCAGTGAGCCGGGACAGGGGGGCTATGGCTACACCTTC.

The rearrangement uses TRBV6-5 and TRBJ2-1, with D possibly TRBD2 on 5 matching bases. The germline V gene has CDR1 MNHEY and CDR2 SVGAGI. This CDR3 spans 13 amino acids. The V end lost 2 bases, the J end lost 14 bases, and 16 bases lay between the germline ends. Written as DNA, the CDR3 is TGTGCCAGCAGTTACGTACCGTCGGGGTTGGAGTTCTTC. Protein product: CASSYVPSGLEFF.

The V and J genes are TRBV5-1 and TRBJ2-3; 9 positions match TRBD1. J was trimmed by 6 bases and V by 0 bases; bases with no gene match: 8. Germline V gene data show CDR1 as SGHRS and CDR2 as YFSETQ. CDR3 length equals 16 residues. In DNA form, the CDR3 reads TGCGCCAGCAGCTTGGAACAGGGGGCGCGTTCTGATACGCAGTATTTT. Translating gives CASSLEQGARSDTQYF. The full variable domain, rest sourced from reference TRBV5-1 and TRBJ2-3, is KAGVTQTPRYLIKTRGQQVTLSCSPISGHRSVSWYQQTPGQGLQFLFEYFSETQRNKGNFPGRFSGRQFSNSRSEMNVSTLELGDSALYLCASSLEQGARSDTQYFGPGTRLTVL.